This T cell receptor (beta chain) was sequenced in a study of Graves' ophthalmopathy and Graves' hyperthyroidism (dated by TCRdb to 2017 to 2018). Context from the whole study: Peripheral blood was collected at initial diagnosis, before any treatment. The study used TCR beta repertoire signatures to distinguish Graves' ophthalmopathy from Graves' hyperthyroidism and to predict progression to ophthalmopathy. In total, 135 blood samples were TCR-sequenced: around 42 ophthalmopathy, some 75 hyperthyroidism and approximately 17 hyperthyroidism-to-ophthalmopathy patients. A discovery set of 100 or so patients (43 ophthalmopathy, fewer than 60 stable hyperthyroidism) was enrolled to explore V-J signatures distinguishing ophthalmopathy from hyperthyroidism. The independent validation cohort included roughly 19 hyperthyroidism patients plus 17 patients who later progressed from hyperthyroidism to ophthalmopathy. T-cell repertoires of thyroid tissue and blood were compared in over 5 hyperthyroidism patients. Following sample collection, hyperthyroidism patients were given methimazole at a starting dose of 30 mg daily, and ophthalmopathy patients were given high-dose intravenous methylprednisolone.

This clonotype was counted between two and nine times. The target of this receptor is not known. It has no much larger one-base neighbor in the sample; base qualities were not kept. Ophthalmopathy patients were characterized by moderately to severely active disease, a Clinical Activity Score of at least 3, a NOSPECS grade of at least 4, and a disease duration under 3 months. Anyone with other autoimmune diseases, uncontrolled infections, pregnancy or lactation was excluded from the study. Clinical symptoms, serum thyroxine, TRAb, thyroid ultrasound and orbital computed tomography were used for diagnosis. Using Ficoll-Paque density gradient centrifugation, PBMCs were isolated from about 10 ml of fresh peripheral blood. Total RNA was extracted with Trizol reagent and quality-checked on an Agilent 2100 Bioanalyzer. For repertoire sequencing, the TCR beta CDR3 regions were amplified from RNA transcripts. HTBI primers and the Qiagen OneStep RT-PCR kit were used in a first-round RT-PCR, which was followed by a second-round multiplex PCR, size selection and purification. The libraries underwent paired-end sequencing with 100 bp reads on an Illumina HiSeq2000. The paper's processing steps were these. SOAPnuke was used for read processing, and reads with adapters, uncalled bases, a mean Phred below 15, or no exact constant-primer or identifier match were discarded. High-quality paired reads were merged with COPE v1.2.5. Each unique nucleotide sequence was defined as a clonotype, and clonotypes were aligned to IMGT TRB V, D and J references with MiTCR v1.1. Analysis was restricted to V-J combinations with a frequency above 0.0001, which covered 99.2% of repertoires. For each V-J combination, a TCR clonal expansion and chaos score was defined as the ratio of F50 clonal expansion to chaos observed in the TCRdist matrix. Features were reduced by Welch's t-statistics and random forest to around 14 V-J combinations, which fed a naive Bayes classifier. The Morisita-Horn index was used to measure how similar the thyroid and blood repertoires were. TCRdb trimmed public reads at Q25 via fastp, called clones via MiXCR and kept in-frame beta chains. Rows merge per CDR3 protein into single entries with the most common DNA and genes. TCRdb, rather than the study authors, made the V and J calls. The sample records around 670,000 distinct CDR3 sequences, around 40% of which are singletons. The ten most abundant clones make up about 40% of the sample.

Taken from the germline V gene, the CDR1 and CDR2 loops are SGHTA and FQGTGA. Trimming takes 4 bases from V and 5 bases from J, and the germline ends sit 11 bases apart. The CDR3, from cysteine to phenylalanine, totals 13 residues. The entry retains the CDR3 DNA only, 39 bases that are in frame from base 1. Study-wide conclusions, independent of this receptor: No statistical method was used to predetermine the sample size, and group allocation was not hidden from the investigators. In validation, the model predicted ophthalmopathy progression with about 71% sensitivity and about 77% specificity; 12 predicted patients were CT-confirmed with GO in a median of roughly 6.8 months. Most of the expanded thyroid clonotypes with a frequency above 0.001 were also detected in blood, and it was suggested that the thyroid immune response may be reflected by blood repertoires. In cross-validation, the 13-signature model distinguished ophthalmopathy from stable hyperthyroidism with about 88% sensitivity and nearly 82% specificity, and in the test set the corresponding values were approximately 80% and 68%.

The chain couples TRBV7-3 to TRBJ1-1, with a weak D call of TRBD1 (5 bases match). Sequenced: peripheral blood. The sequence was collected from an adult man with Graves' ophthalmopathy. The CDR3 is CASSSHQGTEAFF. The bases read TGTGCCAGCAGCTCACATCAGGGAACTGAAGCTTTCTTT.